One and the same sample provided the 24 T cell receptor beta chains below, sequenced in a study of OX40 agonist ivuxolimab in advanced cancers. Profiled with immunoSEQ multiplex PCR; TCRdb holds only in-frame clones, not every one. This table holds about 34,000 clones, approximately 89% found once. This material consisted of CD4+ or CD8+ T cells sorted from blood, taken in a trial of the OX40 agonist ivuxolimab. These TCRs come from an adult with an advanced solid tumor such as melanoma, head and neck, liver or kidney cancer.

The rearrangement links TRBV2 to TRBJ2-3; D is uncertain. This CDR3 is 12 amino acids long. Germline V gene data show CDR1 as SNHLY and CDR2 as FYNNEI. Trimming took off 1 base at V and 4 bases at J, with 3 bases between the two ends. The DNA of the CDR3 is TGTGCCAGCAGTGAAGTTGCAGATACGCAGTATTTT. It yields the protein CASSEVADTQYF. The full variable domain, its missing parts supplied by reference TRBV2 and TRBJ2-3, is EPEVTQTPSHQVTQMGQEVILRCVPISNHLYFYWYRQILGQKVEFLVSFYNNEISEKSEIFDDQFSVERPDGSNFTLKIRSTKLEDSAMYFCASSEVADTQYFGPGTRLTVL.

This clone was detected only once. The chain has TRBV5-6 and TRBJ2-7, with a tentative D call TRBD1 (6 bases). The CDR3 contains 13 residues. CDR1 and CDR2 (germline): SGHDT, YYEEEE. Trimming shortened V by 1 base and J by 6 bases, and 11 bases separated the two germline ends. The CDR3 region has the DNA TGTGCCAGCAGCTTGTGGGGGCAACGCGAGCAGTACTTC. Its protein product is CASSLWGQREQYF. Complete variable domain (other parts from reference TRBV5-6 and TRBJ2-7): DAGVTQSPTHLIKTRGQQVTLRCSPKSGHDTVSWYQQALGQGPQFIFQYYEEEERQRGNFPDRFSGHQFPNYSSELNVNALLLGDSALYLCASSLWGQREQYFGPGTRLTVT.

The V call is TRBV19, the J call TRBJ1-1; the D gene is possibly TRBD1 (6 bases). Germline loops: CDR1 LNHDA, CDR2 SQIVND (reference sequence). This CDR3 is 16 amino acids long. Trimming left V 2 bases short and J 5 bases short, with 18 bases between. The chain's CDR3 is CASSIFGSGHRTEAFF. The DNA for the CDR3 is TGTGCCAGTAGTATATTCGGGTCGGGACACCGGACTGAAGCTTTCTTT. Based on the CDR3 plus reference TRBV19 and TRBJ1-1, the full variable domain is DGGITQSPKYLFRKEGQNVTLSCEQNLNHDAMYWYRQDPGQGLRLIYYSQIVNDFQKGDIAEGYSVSREKKESFPLTVTSAQKNPTAFYLCASSIFGSGHRTEAFFGQGTRLTVV.

This clone appeared once. The V call is TRBV27, the J call TRBJ1-1; D uncertain. CDR1 and CDR2 from the germline V gene are MNHEY and SMNVEV (reference sequence). Trimming took off 3 bases at V and 1 base at J, with 12 bases between the two ends. The CDR3 has 15 amino acids. The CDR3 here is CASSFSGRGNTEAFF. In nucleotides, the CDR3 is TGTGCCAGCAGTTTTTCAGGACGGGGGAACACTGAAGCTTTCTTT.

The chain employs TRBV11-3 and TRBJ1-1, with 8 bases that match TRBD1. CDR3 length: 14 residues. J was trimmed by 7 bases and V by 1 base; bases with no gene match: 5. Germline loops: CDR1 SGHNT, CDR2 YENEEA. Here the CDR3 DNA reads TGTGCCAGCAGCTTAGGTTTGGGACAGGATGAAGCTTTCTTT. It yields the protein CASSLGLGQDEAFF. Looking up the rest from reference TRBV11-3 and TRBJ1-1 gives the full variable domain: EAGVVQSPRYKIIEKKQPVAFWCNPISGHNTLYWYLQNLGQGPELLIRYENEEAVDDSQLPKDRFSAERLKGVDSTLKIQPAELGDSAVYLCASSLGLGQDEAFFGQGTRLTVV.

The chain links TRBV27 to TRBJ2-7, with D possibly matching TRBD2 (5 bases). Germline V gives CDR1 MNHEY, CDR2 SMNVEV (reference sequence). CDR3 length equals 15 residues. Deletions cut 5 bases from V and 0 bases from J, with 14 bases between. The CDR3 is CASSPSTGSSYEQYF. The CDR3 DNA is TGTGCCAGCAGTCCATCGACGGGGAGCTCCTACGAGCAGTACTTC.

The chain is built from TRBV28 and TRBJ2-1; 15 nucleotides agree with TRBD2. The CDR3 sequence is 20 residues long. Germline CDR1 and CDR2: MDHEN and SYDVKM. V lost 6 bases, J lost 5 bases, and 17 bases stayed unmatched. The CDR3 nucleotides read TGTGCCAGCAGCCCCGGGACTAGCGGGAGGCTCGGCCCGAAAAACAATGAGCAGTTCTTC. Translated: CASSPGTSGRLGPKNNEQFF.

V is TRBV2 and J is TRBJ1-1; possible D gene TRBD1, 5 bases. V was trimmed by 8 bases and J by 7 bases, leaving 14 bases between them. This CDR3 spans 12 amino acids. The germline V gene encodes CDR1 SNHLY and CDR2 FYNNEI. The CDR3 spells CASHRGAGEAFF. The CDR3 region has the DNA TGTGCCAGCCACCGGGGCGCGGGTGAAGCTTTCTTT.

The rearrangement uses TRBV5-1 and TRBJ1-1; tentative D call: TRBD1 (5 bases). Germline V CDR1 and CDR2: SGHRS, YFSETQ. V was shortened by 3 bases and J by 1 base, with 7 bases between the two germline ends. This CDR3 contains 13 residues. The CDR3 spells CASSSQENTEAFF. The CDR3 DNA reads as TGCGCCAGCAGCTCACAGGAGAACACTGAAGCTTTCTTT.

The genes are TRBV7-2 and TRBJ2-7; 9 bases match TRBD1. The CDR3 consists of 15 residues. Germline V gene lookup returns CDR1 SGHTA and CDR2 FQGNSA. The J segment lost 4 bases and the V segment lost 2 bases, leaving 6 bases of the junction unmatched. CDR3 sequence (DNA): TGTGCCAGCAGCTTAAACAGGGGGCGCGTTTACGAGCAGTACTTC. Translation gives CASSLNRGRVYEQYF.

This rearrangement joins TRBV15 to TRBJ2-5, with TRBD2 as a possible D gene (5 bases). Per germline, CDR1 LNHNV and CDR2 YYDKDF (reference sequence). The CDR3 is 15 residues long. Trimming pared 0 bases from V and 1 base from J, leaving 9 bases between. CDR3 nucleotides: TGTGCCACCAGCAGAGATGGACTCTCCCAAGAGACCCAGTACTTC. Protein: CATSRDGLSQETQYF.

The CDR3 here is CASSSYTEAFF. Here the CDR3 DNA reads TGTGCCAGCAGTTCCTACACTGAAGCTTTCTTT. The genes are TRBV13 and TRBJ1-1, with D unclear. Germline-derived CDR1 and CDR2 are PRHDT and FYEKMQ (reference sequence). Deletions cut 6 bases from V and 3 bases from J, with 5 bases between. The CDR3 covers 11 residues.

V usage is TRBV5-1 and J usage is TRBJ2-1, with D unresolved. V lost 5 bases and J 6 bases, leaving 6 bases between the germline ends. This CDR3 has 11 residues. Germline V gene sequence: CDR1 SGHRS, CDR2 YFSETQ. In DNA form, the CDR3 reads TGCGCCAGCAGATCGAGCAATGAGCAGTTCTTC. Residues: CASRSSNEQFF.

The chain carries TRBV19 and TRBJ1-6; D remains ambiguous. This CDR3 is 12 amino acids long. Germline CDR1 reads LNHDA; CDR2 reads SQIVND (reference sequence). Trimming shortened V by 4 bases and J by 9 bases, and 7 bases separated the two germline ends. CDR3 nucleotides: TGTGCCAGTAGTAGGGCCAGTTCACCCCTCCACTTT. Its protein is CASSRASSPLHF.

This chain links TRBV10-3 with TRBJ1-1; 7 nucleotides agree with TRBD1. The CDR3 has 16 residues. Germline V gives CDR1 ENHRY, CDR2 SYGVKD. Unmatched junction bases numbered 12, after V lost 8 bases and J lost 0 bases. CDR3 sequence reads: CAIGERGLGLNTEAFF. The CDR3 nucleotides read TGTGCCATCGGCGAAAGGGGGCTGGGGTTGAACACTGAAGCTTTCTTT.

The gene calls are TRBV18 and TRBJ1-4; D remains unclear. Germline assignment: CDR1 KGHSH and CDR2 LQKENI. This CDR3 is 13 amino acids long. V was trimmed by 6 bases and J by 8 bases, leaving 13 bases between them. Here the CDR3 DNA reads TGTGCCAGCTCCCCTCGGACGGTCGAAAAACTGTTTTTT. It yields the protein CASSPRTVEKLFF.

In regard to this clone: Within the sample, other DNA sequences also encode this same CDR3. The rearrangement uses TRBV19 and TRBJ1-5, with D unclear. The germline CDR1 and CDR2 sequences are LNHDA and SQIVND (reference sequence). The V gene lost 5 bases and the J gene lost 3 bases, with 5 bases spanning the gap. This CDR3 region has 12 residues. The CDR3 sequence: CASSPLNQPQHF. CDR3 nucleotide sequence: TGTGCCAGTAGTCCCCTCAATCAGCCCCAGCATTTT. Filled out from reference TRBV19 and TRBJ1-5, the complete variable domain reads DGGITQSPKYLFRKEGQNVTLSCEQNLNHDAMYWYRQDPGQGLRLIYYSQIVNDFQKGDIAEGYSVSREKKESFPLTVTSAQKNPTAFYLCASSPLNQPQHFGDGTRLSIL.

This chain links TRBV11-3 with TRBJ1-5, with TRBD1 as a possible D gene (6 bases). The CDR3 spans 13 residues. In germline, CDR1 is SGHNT, CDR2 YENEEA. The ends were cut back, 4 bases at V and 5 bases at J, with 9 bases in the middle. The CDR3 is CASSSGAHQPQHF. The CDR3 DNA follows: TGTGCCAGCAGCTCAGGGGCTCATCAGCCCCAGCATTTT.

The chain couples TRBV7-9 to TRBJ2-1; 7 nucleotides line up with TRBD1. The V gene's germline CDR1 is SEHNR and CDR2 FQNEAQ (reference sequence). V shed 1 base, J shed 9 bases, and the junction held 9 bases outside the gene matches. The CDR3 covers 15 residues. The CDR3 DNA reads as TGTGCCAGCAGCTTAGAAAGGCTAGGGGGCGGTGAGCAGTTCTTC. Its translation: CASSLERLGGGEQFF.

The chain combines TRBV10-3 with TRBJ2-7; TRBD2 is a possible D gene (6 bases). CDR1 ENHRY and CDR2 SYGVKD come from the germline V gene. This CDR3 has 16 amino acids. The V end lost 0 bases, the J end lost 0 bases, and 12 bases lay between the germline ends. The CDR3 loop is CAISESWRGSSYEQYF. CDR3 DNA sequence: TGTGCCATCAGTGAGTCGTGGCGGGGCAGCTCCTACGAGCAGTACTTC.

This sequence joins TRBV6-5 and TRBJ1-1, with TRBD1 as a possible D gene (5 bases). V was clipped by 2 bases and J by 3 bases, with 7 bases between them. The CDR3 contains 13 residues. Germline V lookup: CDR1 MNHEY, CDR2 SVGAGI. The CDR3 sequence: CASSYNRYTEAFF. As DNA, the CDR3 is TGTGCCAGCAGTTACAACAGGTACACTGAAGCTTTCTTT.

The CDR3 coding sequence is TGTGCCAGCAGTTTATCGGGCTACGAGCAGTACTTC. Translated: CASSLSGYEQYF. The gene calls are TRBV28 and TRBJ2-7; no definite D call. The CDR3 is 12 residues long. Per germline, CDR1 MDHEN and CDR2 SYDVKM. V was trimmed by 1 base and J by 3 bases, leaving 4 bases between them.

CDR3 loop: CASRAGTGKNIQYF. The CDR3 nucleotides are TGTGCCAGCAGGGCGGGGACAGGGAAAAACATTCAGTACTTC. The chain combines TRBV28 with TRBJ2-4, with 9 bases aligning to TRBD1. From germline, CDR1 is MDHEN and CDR2 SYDVKM. This CDR3 has 14 amino acids. Losses at the gene ends were 6 bases for V and 4 bases for J; bases not matched to a gene: 4.

CDR3 nucleotides: TGTGCCAGCAGTTTACCAGGGACTAGCGGGAGGGGTCAGTTCTTC. Protein sequence: CASSLPGTSGRGQFF. J is TRBJ2-1 and V is TRBV28, with TRBD2 matching over 16 bases. The CDR3 contains 15 residues. From germline, CDR1 is MDHEN and CDR2 SYDVKM. The J segment lost 13 bases and the V segment lost 2 bases, leaving 5 bases of the junction unmatched.